In this sample, the clone carrying this TCR beta chain turned up many times. Its antigen is not known. The data belong to a study of T cells after yellow fever vaccination. They built TCR cDNA with 5'RACE template switching, a step that put in a universal primer site and UMIs. TCRdb reanalysed the 5' RACE reads using MiXCR and keeps one entry per CDR3 protein. The data show some 250,000 distinct CDR3 sequences, with over 3% seen just once and around 19% held by the top ten. Overall study results and limits: Some clonotypes were seen in both the CD4 and the CD8 compartments. These made up a small share and likely arose from convergent recombination.

The receptor was derived from a young man who received the YFV17D yellow fever vaccine. Here the sequenced sample was PBMCs, taken 15 days after the yellow fever booster vaccination.

The CDR3 DNA reads as TGCGCCAGCAGCTTCACCGGGGCCCTTGAAGCTTTCTTT. This sequence encodes CASSFTGALEAFF. The chain joins TRBV5-1 to TRBJ1-1; D might be TRBD1 (5 bases). V was pared by 2 bases and J by 7 bases, with 12 bases between. The length of the CDR3 is 13 residues. CDR1 SGHRS and CDR2 YFSETQ come from the germline V gene.